The 29 T cell receptor beta chains presented below share a single source sample, sequenced in a study of radiotherapy plus CTLA-4 blockade in lung cancer. TCRdb's copy holds only in-frame clones and misses some; the assay was immunoSEQ multiplex PCR. The table shows 12,000 to 15,000 clones, with roughly two thirds occurring only once. Specimen: peripheral blood, collected from a patient treated with radiotherapy plus ipilimumab. The receptors originated from a human donor with non-small cell lung cancer whose response to radiotherapy plus ipilimumab could not be evaluated.

V gene TRBV19 combines with J gene TRBJ1-5; the D is unclear. V lost 0 bases and J 0 bases, leaving 6 bases between the germline ends. The CDR3 spans 15 residues. Germline CDR1 is LNHDA and CDR2 is SQIVND (reference sequence). The CDR3 loop is CASSIDSYSNQPQHF. DNA of the CDR3: TGTGCCAGTAGTATAGACAGTTATAGCAATCAGCCCCAGCATTTT.

This clone has only a few counts. The gene calls are TRBV6-1 and TRBJ2-5, with 8 bases aligning to TRBD1. The DNA end lines up better with TRBJ2-7; the J call may be wrong. Germline CDR1 reads MNHNS; CDR2 reads SASEGT. The CDR3 extends over 12 amino acids. The CDR3 spells CASAGGEYEQYF. The CDR3 nucleotides are TGTGCCAGCGCAGGGGGCGAGTACGAGCAGTACTTC.

The chain is built from TRBV29-1 and TRBJ1-1, with a weak D call TRBD1 (6 bases). Germline V gene sequence: CDR1 SQVTM, CDR2 ANQGSEA. The V and J ends lost 6 bases and 8 bases respectively, with 13 bases between them. The CDR3 covers 11 residues. CDR3 sequence: CSVRDDREAFF. CDR3 in DNA: TGCAGCGTCCGCGATGACAGGGAAGCTTTCTTT.

The CDR3 loop reads CASSLAGLWDEQFF. CDR3 DNA: TGCGCCAGCAGCTTGGCCGGGTTGTGGGATGAGCAGTTCTTC. This chain links TRBV5-1 with TRBJ2-1, with D unresolved. The germline V gene has CDR1 SGHRS and CDR2 YFSETQ. Trimming shortened V by 0 bases and J by 8 bases, and 12 bases separated the two germline ends. This CDR3 has 14 residues.

The chain has TRBV6-6 and TRBJ1-2; TRBD1 agrees at 10 bases. This CDR3 comprises 14 residues. Germline V gene lookup returns CDR1 MNHNY and CDR2 SVGAGI (reference sequence). The V segment lost 5 bases and the J segment 6 bases; nucleotides outside the gene matches: 6. CDR3 DNA: TGTGCCAGCAGTCAACAGGACAGGGGGGATGGCTACACCTTC. Amino acids: CASSQQDRGDGYTF.

The chain carries TRBV19 and TRBJ2-4; 7 bases are a match to TRBD2. Germline V gene sequence: CDR1 LNHDA, CDR2 SQIVND (reference sequence). The trim removed 6 bases at V and 7 bases at J, leaving 15 bases unmatched. The CDR3 is 16 amino acids. The CDR3, as DNA: TGTGCCAGTAGCCACCGGGGAGGGTCCCTCGGGAACATTCAGTACTTC. It yields the protein CASSHRGGSLGNIQYF.

V is TRBV14 and J is TRBJ1-4, with TRBD1 matching 8 bases. The CDR3 is 16 amino acids. The ends lost 4 bases at V and 7 bases at J; junction bases unmatched: 11. Germline-derived CDR1 and CDR2 are SGHDN and FVKESK. This CDR3 reads CASSPPSDRASEKLFF. The CDR3 DNA sequence: TGTGCCAGCAGCCCACCCTCGGACAGGGCAAGTGAAAAACTGTTTTTT. The entire variable domain, with the rest obtained from reference TRBV14 and TRBJ1-4, is as follows: EAGVTQFPSHSVIEKGQTVTLRCDPISGHDNLYWYRRVMGKEIKFLLHFVKESKQDESGMPNNRFLAERTGGTYSTLKVQPAELEDSGVYFCASSPPSDRASEKLFFGSGTQLSVL.

This clone has only a few counts. The rearrangement joins TRBV29-1 to TRBJ1-2; 11 bases agree with TRBD1. CDR3 length: 13 amino acids. Per the germline V gene, CDR1 is SQVTM and CDR2 is ANQGSEA. The V and J ends lost 6 bases and 3 bases, in that order; junction bases with no gene match: 3. The CDR3 DNA reads as TGCAGCGTAGGACAGGGGGCGGACTATGGCTACACCTTC. This encodes CSVGQGADYGYTF.

This clone was counted between two and nine times. CDR3 in amino acids: CASSGPTRRDEQFF. CDR3 nucleotides: TGCGCCAGCAGTGGCCCGACTAGACGGGATGAGCAGTTCTTC. The chain is built from TRBV10-1 and TRBJ2-1; D is possibly TRBD2 (6 bases). Germline lookup yields CDR1 WNHNN and CDR2 SYGVQD (reference sequence). CDR3 length equals 14 residues. Trimming took 4 bases from V and 8 from J, leaving 15 bases between them.

The J gene is TRBJ1-1, the V gene TRBV5-1, with 7 bases that match TRBD1. CDR1 and CDR2 (germline): SGHRS, YFSETQ. The CDR3 has 17 residues. V was pared by 4 bases and J by 3 bases, with 15 bases of the junction left unmatched. Here the CDR3 reads CASSPGWVKGADTEAFF. CDR3 DNA: TGCGCCAGCAGCCCTGGGTGGGTTAAGGGGGCCGACACTGAAGCTTTCTTT.

J is TRBJ1-3 and V is TRBV19; a possible D gene is TRBD1 (6 bases). V was shortened by 5 bases and J by 3 bases, with 17 bases between the two germline ends. The CDR3 runs 16 residues. Germline V lookup: CDR1 LNHDA, CDR2 SQIVND (reference sequence). CDR3 sequence reads: CASSPQRGGSGNTIYF. The CDR3 region has the DNA TGTGCCAGTAGTCCCCAGAGGGGGGGCAGTGGAAACACCATATATTTT.

V is TRBV15 and J is TRBJ2-3; TRBD1 might be the D (6 bases). Germline lookup yields CDR1 LNHNV and CDR2 YYDKDF (reference sequence). The CDR3 is made up of 15 amino acids. Trimming removed 0 bases at V and 6 bases at J, with 13 bases between. CDR3 in DNA: TGTGCCACCAGCAGAGATCTGGGGGCTGGGGATACGCAGTATTTT. Its protein is CATSRDLGAGDTQYF.

The chain has TRBV2 and TRBJ2-3; D may be TRBD2 (5 bases). Trimming took 4 bases from V and 4 from J, leaving 18 bases between them. The CDR3 consists of 16 residues. Looked up from germline, CDR1 is SNHLY and CDR2 is FYNNEI. The CDR3 sequence is CASSVEGLEGADTQYF. The CDR3 coding sequence is TGTGCCAGCAGTGTTGAGGGTTTAGAGGGAGCAGATACGCAGTATTTT.

The chain carries TRBV5-4 and TRBJ2-5; 7 nucleotides agree with TRBD2. The CDR3 loop spans 17 amino acids. CDR1 SGHNT and CDR2 YYREEE come from the germline V gene (reference sequence). The J segment lost 0 bases and the V segment lost 4 bases, leaving 12 bases of the junction unmatched. The chain's CDR3 is CASSPPPSSGDQETQYF. The CDR3 DNA follows: TGTGCCAGCAGCCCTCCCCCCTCGAGCGGGGACCAAGAGACCCAGTACTTC.

Notes on this clone: Other DNA variants within this sample encode the same CDR3. The chain couples TRBV7-9 to TRBJ1-4, with 9 bases aligning to TRBD1. CDR3 length: 15 amino acids. Trimming cost V 5 bases and J 8 bases; bases outside gene matches: 9. The germline V gene encodes CDR1 SEHNR and CDR2 FQNEAQ (reference sequence). CDR3 loop: CASSPPGQGREKLFF. CDR3 DNA sequence: TGTGCCAGCAGCCCGCCGGGACAGGGAAGGGAAAAACTGTTTTTT.

V usage is TRBV5-1 and J usage is TRBJ2-2, with 8 nucleotides matching TRBD1. The V segment lost 4 bases and the J segment 4 bases; nucleotides outside the gene matches: 6. This CDR3 comprises 15 residues. Looked up from germline, CDR1 is SGHRS and CDR2 is YFSETQ. Here the CDR3 reads CASSPTTGGTGELFF. In DNA form, the CDR3 reads TGCGCCAGCAGCCCTACCACAGGGGGCACCGGGGAGCTGTTTTTT.

This clone was detected only once. The chain joins TRBV6-1 to TRBJ1-5; 8 nucleotides line up with TRBD1. V gave up 1 base and J gave up 4 bases; unmatched junction bases: 6. CDR1 is MNHNS and CDR2 is SASEGT in the germline V gene. This CDR3 is 16 amino acids long. CDR3 sequence: CASSEEAGQGNQPQHF. The CDR3, as DNA: TGTGCCAGCAGTGAAGAGGCCGGACAGGGAAATCAGCCCCAGCATTTT.

The chain combines TRBV6-5 with TRBJ1-1, with D possibly TRBD1 on 5 matching bases. The CDR3 contains 11 residues. Trimming pared 9 bases from V and 1 base from J, leaving 6 bases between. In germline, CDR1 is MNHEY, CDR2 SVGAGI. The CDR3 DNA reads as TGTGCCAGTACAGGGAACACTGAAGCTTTCTTT. It specifies CASTGNTEAFF.

CDR3 residues: CASSIALAGTQETQYF. For the CDR3, the DNA is TGTGCCAGTAGTATAGCCCTAGCGGGGACCCAAGAGACCCAGTACTTC. V and J are TRBV19 and TRBJ2-5, with TRBD2 matching over 9 bases. Per germline, CDR1 LNHDA and CDR2 SQIVND (reference sequence). The CDR3 totals 16 residues. Trimming took 1 base from V and 1 from J; bases not matched to a gene: 4.

J is TRBJ2-3 and V is TRBV6-6; a possible D gene is TRBD2 (7 bases). This CDR3 has 15 amino acids. V was pared by 2 bases and J by 0 bases, with 9 bases between. CDR1 MNHNY and CDR2 SVGAGI come from the germline V gene (reference sequence). CDR3 in amino acids: CASSYRGASTDTQYF. CDR3 coding DNA: TGTGCCAGCAGTTACCGGGGGGCTAGCACAGATACGCAGTATTTT.

The V call is TRBV19, the J call TRBJ2-3, with 7 nucleotides matching TRBD1. Germline CDR1 and CDR2: LNHDA and SQIVND (reference sequence). Trimming cost V 6 bases and J 0 bases; bases outside gene matches: 9. The length of the CDR3 is 16 residues. CDR3 DNA: TGTGCCAGTAGCCCGAAGGGGGCCCTCAGCACAGATACGCAGTATTTT. Residues: CASSPKGALSTDTQYF.

This chain links TRBV9 with TRBJ2-3; 9 nucleotides match TRBD2. Germline CDR1 SGDLS, CDR2 YYNGEE. The V and J ends lost 4 bases and 11 bases, in that order; junction bases with no gene match: 8. CDR3 length: 13 amino acids. CDR3 residues: CASSPGTSLWQYF. CDR3 in DNA: TGTGCCAGCAGCCCCGGGACTAGCTTATGGCAGTATTTT.

The chain combines TRBV5-5 with TRBJ1-1; TRBD1 might be the D (6 bases). The CDR3 has 11 residues. Trimming shortened V by 1 base and J by 11 bases, and 9 bases separated the two germline ends. Germline CDR1 is SGHKS and CDR2 is YYEKEE (reference sequence). The CDR3 DNA is TGTGCCAGCAGCTTGCCAGGGGTGGCTTTCTTT. This translates into CASSLPGVAFF.

The chain recombines TRBV5-1 with TRBJ1-1; unclear D gene. The length of the CDR3 is 15 residues. The V end lost 4 bases, the J end lost 4 bases, and 17 bases lay between the germline ends. Germline V CDR1 and CDR2: SGHRS, YFSETQ. The CDR3 bases are TGCGCCAGCAGCATATCCCTCCAACGCGGCACTGAAGCTTTCTTT. As protein: CASSISLQRGTEAFF.

The genes are TRBV6-5 and TRBJ2-2; 7 bases fit TRBD1. The length of the CDR3 is 12 residues. Germline trimming cut 8 bases from V and 6 bases from J; bases unmatched to any gene: 3. CDR1 is MNHEY, CDR2 SVGAGI, per germline. The CDR3 DNA follows: TGTGCCAGCCAGCAGGGGGCCGGGGAGCTGTTTTTT. Translation gives CASQQGAGELFF.

The CDR3 nucleotides are TGCAGCGGAAAGGATTCGGGCACTGAAGCTTTCTTT. Protein: CSGKDSGTEAFF. The gene calls are TRBV29-1 and TRBJ1-1; D unclear. The germline V gene encodes CDR1 SQVTM and CDR2 ANQGSEA. V was cut by 7 bases and J by 4 bases, with 13 bases left in between. The length of the CDR3 is 12 residues.

The chain is built from TRBV7-9 and TRBJ2-1; 7 nucleotides align to TRBD2. CDR3 size: 15 residues. V was clipped by 7 bases and J by 1 base; unmatched bases: 7. Germline CDR1 reads SEHNR; CDR2 reads FQNEAQ (reference sequence). Here the CDR3 reads CASITGGGSYNEQFF. DNA of the CDR3: TGTGCCAGCATCACGGGGGGAGGGTCCTACAATGAGCAGTTCTTC.

V is TRBV11-2 and J is TRBJ2-7; TRBD2 is a possible D gene (5 bases). V shed 5 bases and J shed 1 base, with 15 bases lying between them. CDR1 SGHAT and CDR2 FQNNGV come from the germline V gene. The CDR3 loop spans 15 amino acids. The chain's CDR3 is CASSTSAGKSYEQYF. CDR3 DNA: TGTGCCAGCAGCACGAGTGCCGGGAAATCCTACGAGCAGTACTTC.

There are a few counts of this clone. V is TRBV6-6 and J is TRBJ2-2; D possibly corresponds to TRBD2 (6 bases). CDR1 and CDR2 (germline): MNHNY, SVGAGI (reference sequence). With 5 bases removed from V and 5 bases from J, the gap between germline ends came to 15 bases. This CDR3 contains 15 residues. CDR3 nucleotide sequence: TGTGCCAGCAGTCCCCCCCGTGCGGGGACCGGGGAGCTGTTTTTT. It encodes CASSPPRAGTGELFF.